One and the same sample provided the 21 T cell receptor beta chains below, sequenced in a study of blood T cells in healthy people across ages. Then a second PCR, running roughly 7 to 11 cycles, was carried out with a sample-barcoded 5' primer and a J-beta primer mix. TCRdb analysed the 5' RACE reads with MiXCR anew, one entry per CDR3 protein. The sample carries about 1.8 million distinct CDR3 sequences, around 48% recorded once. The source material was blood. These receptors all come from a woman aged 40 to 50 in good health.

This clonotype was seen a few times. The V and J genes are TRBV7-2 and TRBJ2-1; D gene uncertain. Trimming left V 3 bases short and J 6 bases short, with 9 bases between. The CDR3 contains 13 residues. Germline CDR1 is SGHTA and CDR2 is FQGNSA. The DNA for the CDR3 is TGTGCCAGCAGCTTGATGGAGCTCAATGAGCAGTTCTTC. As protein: CASSLMELNEQFF.

In nucleotides, the CDR3 is TGCAGCGGGTCCCCGTCGGGGGAGACCCAGTACTTC. It yields the protein CSGSPSGETQYF. This sequence joins TRBV29-1 and TRBJ2-5; D might be TRBD2 (5 bases). Trimming took 7 bases from V and 5 from J, leaving 14 bases between them. The CDR3 extends over 12 amino acids. Germline CDR1 and CDR2: SQVTM and ANQGSEA.

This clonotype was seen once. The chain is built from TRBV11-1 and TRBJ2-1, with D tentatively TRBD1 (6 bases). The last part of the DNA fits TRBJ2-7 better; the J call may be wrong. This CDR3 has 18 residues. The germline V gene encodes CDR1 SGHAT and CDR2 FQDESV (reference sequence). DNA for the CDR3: TGTGCCAGCAGCTTCTCAGGGGTTGGCAGAAGCTCCTACAATGAGCAGTACTTC. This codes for CASSFSGVGRSSYNEQYF.

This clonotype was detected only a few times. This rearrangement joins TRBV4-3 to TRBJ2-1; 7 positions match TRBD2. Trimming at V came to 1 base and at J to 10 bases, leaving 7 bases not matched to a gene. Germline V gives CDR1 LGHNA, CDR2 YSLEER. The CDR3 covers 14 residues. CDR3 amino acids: CASSQGRLAGEQFF. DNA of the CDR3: TGCGCCAGCAGCCAAGGCCGACTAGCAGGCGAGCAGTTCTTC.

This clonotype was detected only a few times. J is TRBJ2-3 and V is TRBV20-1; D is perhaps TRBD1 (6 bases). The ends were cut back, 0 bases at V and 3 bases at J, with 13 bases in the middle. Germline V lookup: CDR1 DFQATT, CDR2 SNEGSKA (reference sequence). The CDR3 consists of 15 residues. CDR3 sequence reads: CSARDWTVWTDTQYF. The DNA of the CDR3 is TGCAGTGCTAGAGACTGGACAGTTTGGACAGATACGCAGTATTTT.

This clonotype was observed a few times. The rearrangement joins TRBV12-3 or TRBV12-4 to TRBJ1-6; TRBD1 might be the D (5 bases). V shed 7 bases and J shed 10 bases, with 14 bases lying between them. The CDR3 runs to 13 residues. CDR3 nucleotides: TGTGCCAGCAATCTAAGGGACTTGTCACCCCTCCACTTT. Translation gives CASNLRDLSPLHF.

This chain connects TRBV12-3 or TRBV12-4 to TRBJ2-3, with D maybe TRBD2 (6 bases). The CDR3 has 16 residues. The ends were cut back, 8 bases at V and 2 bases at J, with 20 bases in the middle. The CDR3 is CASGTRSGPFTDTQYF. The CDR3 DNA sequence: TGTGCCAGCGGGACTCGATCCGGGCCTTTCACAGATACGCAGTATTTT.

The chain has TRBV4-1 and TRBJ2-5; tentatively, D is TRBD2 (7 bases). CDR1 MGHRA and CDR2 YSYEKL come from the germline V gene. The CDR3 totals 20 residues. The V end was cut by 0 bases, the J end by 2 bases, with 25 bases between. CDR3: CASSQDILLGGGPWQETQYF. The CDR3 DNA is TGCGCCAGCAGCCAAGATATCCTCCTGGGGGGGGGGCCGTGGCAAGAGACCCAGTACTTC.

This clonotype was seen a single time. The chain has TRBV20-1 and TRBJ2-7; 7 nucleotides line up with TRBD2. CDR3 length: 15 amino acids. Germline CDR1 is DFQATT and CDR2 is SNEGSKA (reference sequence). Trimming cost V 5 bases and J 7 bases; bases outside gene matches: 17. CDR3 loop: CSAERPLVGEGEQYF. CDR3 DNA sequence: TGCAGTGCTGAACGGCCTTTGGTAGGGGAGGGTGAGCAGTACTTC.

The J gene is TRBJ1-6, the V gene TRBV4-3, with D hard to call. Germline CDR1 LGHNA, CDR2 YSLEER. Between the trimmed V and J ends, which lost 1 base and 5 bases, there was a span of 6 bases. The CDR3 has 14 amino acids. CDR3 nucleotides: TGCGCCAGCAGCCAAGTAGGGAATAATTCACCCCTCCACTTT. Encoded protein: CASSQVGNNSPLHF.

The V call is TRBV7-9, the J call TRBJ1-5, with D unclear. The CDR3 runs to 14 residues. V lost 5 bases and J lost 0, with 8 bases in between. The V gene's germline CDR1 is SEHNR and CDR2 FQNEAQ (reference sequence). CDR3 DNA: TGTGCCAGCAGCGTACACGGTAGCAATCAGCCCCAGCATTTT. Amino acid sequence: CASSVHGSNQPQHF.

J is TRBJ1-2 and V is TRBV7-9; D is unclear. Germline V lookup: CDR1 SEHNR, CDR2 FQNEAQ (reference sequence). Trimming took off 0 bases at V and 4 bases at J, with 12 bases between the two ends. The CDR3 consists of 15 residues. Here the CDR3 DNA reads TGTGCCAGCAGCTTAGCGGAAGGGTCCCGCTATGGCTACACCTTC. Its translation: CASSLAEGSRYGYTF.

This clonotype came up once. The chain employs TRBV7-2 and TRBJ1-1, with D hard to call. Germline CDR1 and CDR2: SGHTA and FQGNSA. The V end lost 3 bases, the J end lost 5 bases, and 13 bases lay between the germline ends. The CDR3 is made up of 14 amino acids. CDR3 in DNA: TGTGCCAGCAGCTTTCTCTCGTCTTGGACTGAAGCTTTCTTT. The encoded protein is CASSFLSSWTEAFF.

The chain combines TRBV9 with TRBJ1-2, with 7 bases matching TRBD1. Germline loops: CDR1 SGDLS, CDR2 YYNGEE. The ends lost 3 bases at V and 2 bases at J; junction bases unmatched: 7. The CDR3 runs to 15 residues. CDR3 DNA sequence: TGTGCCAGCAGCGGACAGGGAAAAGGGAACTATGGCTACACCTTC. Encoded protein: CASSGQGKGNYGYTF.

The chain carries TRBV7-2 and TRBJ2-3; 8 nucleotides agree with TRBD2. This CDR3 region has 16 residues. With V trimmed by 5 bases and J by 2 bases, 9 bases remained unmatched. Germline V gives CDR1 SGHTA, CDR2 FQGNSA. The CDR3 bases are TGTGCCAGCAGCCCCCGCGGCGGGGGGAACACAGATACGCAGTATTTT. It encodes CASSPRGGGNTDTQYF.

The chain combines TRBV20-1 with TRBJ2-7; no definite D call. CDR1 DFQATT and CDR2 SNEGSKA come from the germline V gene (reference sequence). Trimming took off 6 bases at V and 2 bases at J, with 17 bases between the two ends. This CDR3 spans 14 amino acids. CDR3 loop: CSATPDAVTYEQYF. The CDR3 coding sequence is TGCAGTGCCACGCCGGACGCCGTTACCTACGAGCAGTACTTC.

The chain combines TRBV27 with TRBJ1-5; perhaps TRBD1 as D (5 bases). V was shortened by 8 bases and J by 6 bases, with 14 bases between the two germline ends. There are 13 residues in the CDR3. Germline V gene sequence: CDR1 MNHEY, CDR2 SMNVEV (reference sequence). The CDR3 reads CASGEGIGQPQHF. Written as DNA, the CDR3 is TGTGCCAGCGGGGAGGGGATTGGTCAGCCCCAGCATTTT.

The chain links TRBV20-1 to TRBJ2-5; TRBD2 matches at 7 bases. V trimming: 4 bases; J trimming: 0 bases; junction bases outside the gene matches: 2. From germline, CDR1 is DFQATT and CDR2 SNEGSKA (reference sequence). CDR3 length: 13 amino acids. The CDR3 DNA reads TGCAGTGCTACAGCGGGGTACCAAGAGACCCAGTACTTC. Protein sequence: CSATAGYQETQYF.

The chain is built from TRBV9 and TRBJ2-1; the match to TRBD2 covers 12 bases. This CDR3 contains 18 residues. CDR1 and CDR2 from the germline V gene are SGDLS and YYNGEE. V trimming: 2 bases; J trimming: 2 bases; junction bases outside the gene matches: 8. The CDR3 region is CASSVGLAGGKTYNEQFF. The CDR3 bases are TGTGCCAGCAGCGTGGGGCTAGCGGGGGGGAAAACCTACAATGAGCAGTTCTTC.

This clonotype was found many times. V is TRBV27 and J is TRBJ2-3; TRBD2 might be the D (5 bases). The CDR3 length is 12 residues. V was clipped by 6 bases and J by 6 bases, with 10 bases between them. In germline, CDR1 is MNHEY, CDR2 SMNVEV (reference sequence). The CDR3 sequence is CASSLTMDTQYF. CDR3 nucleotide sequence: TGTGCCAGCAGCTTGACTATGGATACGCAGTATTTT.

This CDR3 reads CSARSGTSGGVSNEQFF. CDR3 nucleotide sequence: TGCAGTGCTAGGTCCGGGACTAGCGGGGGGGTCTCCAATGAGCAGTTCTTC. The chain carries TRBV20-1 and TRBJ2-1; 16 nucleotides agree with TRBD2. The V gene end was trimmed by 3 bases and the J gene end by 6 bases; junction bases not matched to a gene: 8. The length of the CDR3 is 17 residues. Germline values: CDR1 DFQATT, CDR2 SNEGSKA (reference sequence).